This TCR beta chain is drawn from a study of CD8 T cells in ankylosing spondylitis. The CDR3 has 16 residues. The germline CDR1 and CDR2 sequences are SGHRS and YFSETQ. V dropped 3 bases and J dropped 4; count of bases not matched to a gene: 7. Only a few counts were recorded for this clonotype. What it binds is not known. With molecular barcodes, quantitative 5'-RACE was used to make the TCR beta libraries. TCRdb passed the 5' RACE reads through MiXCR, listing each CDR3 protein once. The sample has under 850,000 distinct CDR3 sequences, 15% to 20% seen once. General observations from the study: Relatively rare in peripheral blood, disease-linked clones were also CD8+. Earlier reports found some motif variants in synovial fluid and blood in reactive arthritis. Significant enrichment of disease-linked clones was reported in matched ankylosing spondylitis synovial fluid. Among TCR beta sequences, a motif of several highly homologous variants appeared characteristic of ankylosing spondylitis blood.

The sample was blood, either unsorted or a sorted T cell fraction (not recorded which). The chain combines TRBV5-1 with TRBJ2-2, with 9 bases lining up with TRBD1. This clonotype was obtained from a male donor with ankylosing spondylitis. The CDR3: CASSSTGTGLTGELFF. CDR3 in DNA: TGCGCCAGCAGCTCTACCGGGACAGGGCTCACCGGGGAGCTGTTTTTT.